The 8 T cell receptor beta chains below were found in one sample sequenced in a study of cytomegalovirus exposure and HLA in healthy donors. Amplification used 60 Vbeta primers and 13 Jbeta primers. Libraries were prepared by immunoSEQ multiplex PCR; TCRdb keeps only in-frame clonotypes and omits some of them. This sample contains 110,000 to 150,000 clones. The sample was PBMCs. The receptors were sampled from a male donor in good health and CMV-seronegative.

The chain is built from TRBV18 and TRBJ2-5; TRBD2 matches at 7 bases. In germline, CDR1 is KGHSH, CDR2 LQKENI. V lost 1 base, J lost 5 bases, and 13 bases stayed unmatched. CDR3 length equals 17 residues. CDR3 region: CASSPLKTSRMGETQYF. In nucleotides, the CDR3 is TGTGCCAGCTCACCACTTAAGACTAGCAGGATGGGGGAGACCCAGTACTTC.

The chain is built from TRBV27 and TRBJ1-6; perhaps TRBD1 as D (6 bases). CDR1 and CDR2 (germline): MNHEY, SMNVEV (reference sequence). Trimming shortened V by 1 base and J by 0 bases, and 19 bases separated the two germline ends. This CDR3 comprises 20 residues. CDR3 DNA: TGTGCCAGCAGTTTATTCCCCCCTAACAGGGAAAGCTCCTATAATTCACCCCTCCACTTT. It is translated as CASSLFPPNRESSYNSPLHF.

V gene TRBV4-1 combines with J gene TRBJ2-7; possible D gene TRBD1, 5 bases. CDR3 length equals 13 residues. With 3 bases removed from V and 5 bases from J, the gap between germline ends came to 11 bases. Germline loops: CDR1 MGHRA, CDR2 YSYEKL. CDR3 DNA sequence: TGCGCCAGCAGCCACCAGGGCTTCAACGAGCAGTACTTC. It codes for CASSHQGFNEQYF.

The chain carries TRBV9 and TRBJ1-2, with 12 nucleotides matching TRBD1. This CDR3 is built from 16 residues. Germline lookup yields CDR1 SGDLS and CDR2 YYNGEE. Trimming took 0 bases from V and 8 from J; bases not matched to a gene: 8. The CDR3 DNA sequence: TGTGCCAGCAGCGTAGAACCGGGACAGGGGGCAGGCGGCTACACCTTC. This sequence encodes CASSVEPGQGAGGYTF. The full variable domain, in which reference TRBV9 and TRBJ1-2 provide the parts outside the CDR3, is DSGVTQTPKHLITATGQRVTLRCSPRSGDLSVYWYQQSLDQGLQFLIQYYNGEERAKGNILERFSAQQFPDLHSELNLSSLELGDSALYFCASSVEPGQGAGGYTFGSGTRLTVV.

The rearrangement links TRBV15 to TRBJ2-2, with 10 bases that match TRBD1. Per the germline V gene, CDR1 is LNHNV and CDR2 is YYDKDF (reference sequence). The CDR3 spans 19 residues. The V segment lost 3 bases and the J segment 6 bases; nucleotides outside the gene matches: 16. CDR3 residues: CATSRGTGEVISIPGELFF. The CDR3 nucleotides are TGTGCCACCAGCAGGGGGACAGGGGAAGTTATTTCGATTCCCGGGGAGCTGTTTTTT.

The chain uses TRBV9 and TRBJ2-7; possibly TRBD2 for D (6 bases). Per the germline V gene, CDR1 is SGDLS and CDR2 is YYNGEE. This CDR3 comprises 15 residues. Trimming left V 4 bases short and J 4 bases short, with 18 bases between. The CDR3 DNA reads as TGTGCCAGCAGCCCCCATGTTAAAGGGAGGTACGAGCAGTACTTC. This codes for CASSPHVKGRYEQYF.

The chain is built from TRBV29-1 and TRBJ2-5; D not certain. V was pared by 4 bases and J by 4 bases, with 4 bases between. This CDR3 contains 10 residues. In germline, CDR1 is SQVTM, CDR2 ANQGSEA. CDR3 bases: TGCAGCGTTGTCAGAGAGACCCAGTACTTC. Encoded protein: CSVVRETQYF.

This sequence joins TRBV28 and TRBJ2-2; TRBD2 matches 9 bases. The trim removed 4 bases at V and 1 base at J, leaving 7 bases unmatched. This CDR3 has 17 residues. Per the germline V gene, CDR1 is MDHEN and CDR2 is SYDVKM. CDR3 sequence: CASSSIRLAENTGELFF. CDR3 nucleotides: TGTGCCAGCAGTTCCATTAGACTAGCGGAGAACACCGGGGAGCTGTTTTTT.